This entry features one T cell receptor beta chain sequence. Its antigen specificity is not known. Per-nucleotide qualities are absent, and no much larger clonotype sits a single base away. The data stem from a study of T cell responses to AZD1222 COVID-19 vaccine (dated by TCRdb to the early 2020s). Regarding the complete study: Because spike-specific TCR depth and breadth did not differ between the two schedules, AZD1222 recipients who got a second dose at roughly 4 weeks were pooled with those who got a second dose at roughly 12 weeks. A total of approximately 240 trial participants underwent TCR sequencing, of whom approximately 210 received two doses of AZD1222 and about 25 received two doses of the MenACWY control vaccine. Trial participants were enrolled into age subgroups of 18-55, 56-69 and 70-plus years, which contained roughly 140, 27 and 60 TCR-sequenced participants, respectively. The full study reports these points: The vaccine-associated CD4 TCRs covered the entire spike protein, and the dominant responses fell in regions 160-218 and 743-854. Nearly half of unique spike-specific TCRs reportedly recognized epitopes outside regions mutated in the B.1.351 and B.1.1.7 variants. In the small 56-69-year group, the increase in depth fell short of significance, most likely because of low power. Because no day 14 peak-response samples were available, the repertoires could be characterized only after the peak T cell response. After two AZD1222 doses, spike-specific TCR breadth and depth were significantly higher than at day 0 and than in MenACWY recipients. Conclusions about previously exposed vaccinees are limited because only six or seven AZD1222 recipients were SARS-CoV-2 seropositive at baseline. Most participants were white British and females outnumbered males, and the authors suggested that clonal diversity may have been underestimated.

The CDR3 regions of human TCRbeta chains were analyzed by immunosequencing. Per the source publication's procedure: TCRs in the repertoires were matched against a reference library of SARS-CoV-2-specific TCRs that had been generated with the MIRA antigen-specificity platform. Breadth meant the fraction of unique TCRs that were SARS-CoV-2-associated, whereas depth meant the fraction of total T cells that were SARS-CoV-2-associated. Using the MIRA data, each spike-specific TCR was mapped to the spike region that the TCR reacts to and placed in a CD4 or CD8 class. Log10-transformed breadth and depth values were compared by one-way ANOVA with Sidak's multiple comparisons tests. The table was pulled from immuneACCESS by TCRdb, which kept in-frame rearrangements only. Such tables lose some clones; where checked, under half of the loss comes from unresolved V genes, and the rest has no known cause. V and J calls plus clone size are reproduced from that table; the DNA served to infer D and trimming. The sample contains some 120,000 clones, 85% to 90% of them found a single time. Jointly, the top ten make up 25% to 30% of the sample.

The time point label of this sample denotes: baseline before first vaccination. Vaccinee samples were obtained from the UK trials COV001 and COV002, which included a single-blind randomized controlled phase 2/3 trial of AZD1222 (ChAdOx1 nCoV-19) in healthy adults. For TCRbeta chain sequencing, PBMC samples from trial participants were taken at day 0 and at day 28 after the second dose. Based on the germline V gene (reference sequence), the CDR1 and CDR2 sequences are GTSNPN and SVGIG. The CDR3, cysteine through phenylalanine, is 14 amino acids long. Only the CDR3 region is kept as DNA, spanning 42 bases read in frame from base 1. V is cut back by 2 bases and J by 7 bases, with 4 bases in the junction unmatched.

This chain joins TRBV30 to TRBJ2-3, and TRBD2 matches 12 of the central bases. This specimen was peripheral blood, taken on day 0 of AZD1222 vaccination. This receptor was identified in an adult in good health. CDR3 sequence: CAWSHTSGGYTQYF. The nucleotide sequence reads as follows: TGTGCCTGGAGTCACACTAGCGGGGGGTATACGCAGTATTTT.